The source of this T cell receptor beta chain is a study of shared clonotypes between healthy human individuals. The wider study: Each donor's CD8 memory used one plate, CD8 naive two, each CD4 subset three. Study-wide results and caveats: Only blood samples were collected, and tissue repertoires likely differ. Clonotypes shared by all four sorted-subset donors had higher generation probabilities than non-shared clonotypes. It was observed that roughly 5.5% of naive CD4 clonotypes were shared across several donors.

V lost 8 bases, J lost 6 bases, and 7 bases stayed unmatched. CDR3 length: 14 amino acids. CDR1 SNHLY and CDR2 FYNNEI come from the germline V gene. The naive CD8 subset, CD45RO-negative cells positively selected for CCR7, excluded terminally differentiated effector memory CD45RA+ cells. For this clone: Its antigen is not identified.

The method was immunoSEQ multiplex PCR; TCRdb's version includes in-frame clones alone and lacks a portion of them. The data show about 1.9 million clones, just over 90% seen once. The specimen sequenced was naive CD8+ T cells from PBMCs. The TCR sequence derives from a man between 18 and 29 years old in good health. Some clones in this sample may be carry-over from other donors' samples. J is TRBJ2-1 and V is TRBV2; 10 bases align to TRBD2. This chain's CDR3 is CASPLAGPGNEQFF. The CDR3 nucleotides read TGTGCCAGCCCACTAGCGGGGCCTGGCAATGAGCAGTTCTTC.